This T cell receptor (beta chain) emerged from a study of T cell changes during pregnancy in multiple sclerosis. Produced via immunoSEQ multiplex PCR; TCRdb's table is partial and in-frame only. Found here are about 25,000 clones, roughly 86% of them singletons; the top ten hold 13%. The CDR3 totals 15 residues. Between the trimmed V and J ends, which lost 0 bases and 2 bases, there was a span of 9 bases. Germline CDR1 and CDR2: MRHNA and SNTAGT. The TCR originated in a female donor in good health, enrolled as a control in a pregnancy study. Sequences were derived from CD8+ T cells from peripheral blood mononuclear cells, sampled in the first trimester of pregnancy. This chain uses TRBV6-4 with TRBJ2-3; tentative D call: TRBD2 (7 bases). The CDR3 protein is CASSDSGGATDTQYF. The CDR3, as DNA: TGTGCCAGCAGTGACTCGGGGGGGGCCACAGATACGCAGTATTTT.